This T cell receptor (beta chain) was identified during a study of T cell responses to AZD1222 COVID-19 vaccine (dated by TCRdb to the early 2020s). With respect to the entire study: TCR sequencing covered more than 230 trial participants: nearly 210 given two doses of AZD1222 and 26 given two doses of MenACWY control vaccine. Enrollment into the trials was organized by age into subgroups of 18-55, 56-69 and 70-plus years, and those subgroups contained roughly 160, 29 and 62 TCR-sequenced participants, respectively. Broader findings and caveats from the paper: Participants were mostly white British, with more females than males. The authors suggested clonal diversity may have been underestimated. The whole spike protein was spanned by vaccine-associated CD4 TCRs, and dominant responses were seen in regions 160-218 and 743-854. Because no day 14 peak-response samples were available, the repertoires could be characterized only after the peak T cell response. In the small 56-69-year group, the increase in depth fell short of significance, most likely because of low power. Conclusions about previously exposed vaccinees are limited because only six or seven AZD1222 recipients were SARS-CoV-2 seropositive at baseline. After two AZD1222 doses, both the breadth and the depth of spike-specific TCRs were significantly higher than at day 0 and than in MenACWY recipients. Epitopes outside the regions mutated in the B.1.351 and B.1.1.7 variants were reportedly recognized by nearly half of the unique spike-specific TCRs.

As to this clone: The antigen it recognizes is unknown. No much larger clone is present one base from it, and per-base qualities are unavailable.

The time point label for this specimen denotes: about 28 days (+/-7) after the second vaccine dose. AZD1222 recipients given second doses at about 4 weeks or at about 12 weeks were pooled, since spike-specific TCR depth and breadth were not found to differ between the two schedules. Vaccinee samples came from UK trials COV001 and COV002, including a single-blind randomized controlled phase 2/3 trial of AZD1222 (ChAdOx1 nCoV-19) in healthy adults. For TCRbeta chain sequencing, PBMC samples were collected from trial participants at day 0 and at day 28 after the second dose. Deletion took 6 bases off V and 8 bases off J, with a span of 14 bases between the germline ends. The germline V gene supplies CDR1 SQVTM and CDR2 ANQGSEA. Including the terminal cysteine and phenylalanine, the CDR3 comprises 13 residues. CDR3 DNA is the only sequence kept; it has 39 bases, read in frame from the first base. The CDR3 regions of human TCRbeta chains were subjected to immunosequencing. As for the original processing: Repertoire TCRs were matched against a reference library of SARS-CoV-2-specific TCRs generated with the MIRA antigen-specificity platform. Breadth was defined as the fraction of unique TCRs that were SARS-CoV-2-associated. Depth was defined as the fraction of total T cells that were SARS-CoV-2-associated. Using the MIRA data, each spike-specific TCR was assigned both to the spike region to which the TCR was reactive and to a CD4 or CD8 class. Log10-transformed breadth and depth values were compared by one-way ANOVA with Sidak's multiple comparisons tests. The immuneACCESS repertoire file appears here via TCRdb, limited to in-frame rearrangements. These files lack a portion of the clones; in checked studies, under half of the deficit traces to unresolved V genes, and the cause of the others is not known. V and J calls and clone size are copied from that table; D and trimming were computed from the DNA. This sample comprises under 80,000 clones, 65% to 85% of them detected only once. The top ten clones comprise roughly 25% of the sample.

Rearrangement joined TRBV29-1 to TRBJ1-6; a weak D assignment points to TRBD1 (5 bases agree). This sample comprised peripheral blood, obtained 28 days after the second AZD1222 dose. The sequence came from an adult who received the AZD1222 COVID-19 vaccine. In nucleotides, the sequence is TGCAGCGTCATGGTGTTAGGGGATTCACCCCTCCACTTT. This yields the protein CSVMVLGDSPLHF.